This T cell receptor beta chain stems from a study of human T cells and chemical hapten exposure. On the study more broadly: Sensitization was performed using 2% DPC on a roughly 2 cm by roughly 2 cm upper inner arm skin site. General study results and limits: Expanded TCRs formed significantly more large CDR3 similarity clusters than controls. Patch test score tracked positively with PT1 expanded TCR counts.

CDR3 length: 17 amino acids. Germline-derived CDR1 and CDR2 are MNHNS and SASEGT. After removal of 4 bases from V and 3 bases from J, the junction contained 11 bases not matched to a gene. Via MiXCR, TCRdb re-called the RACE reads, giving one row per CDR3 protein. This sample has 300,000 to 450,000 distinct CDR3 sequences; around 5.5% occur once, and the top ten carry about 8.2%. Time point noted: pre-sensitization, week 0. The treatment was: therapeutic diphenylcyclopropenone sensitization with weekly scalp DPC. Blood was collected ahead of every patch test applied. Comments on this clonotype: Its specificity is unknown.

The TCR comes from a woman aged 18-29 years with alopecia areata. Some clones in this sample may be carry-over from other donors' samples. The sample consisted of whole blood, taken in connection with sensitization to the hapten diphenylcyclopropenone (DPC). The chain is built from TRBV6-1 and TRBJ2-5, with 10 bases aligning to TRBD2. CDR3 DNA sequence: TGTGCCAGCAGTGCTCGCTTGGGGAGCGGGGGGGAAGAGACCCAGTACTTC. Amino acid sequence: CASSARLGSGGEETQYF.